This T cell receptor (beta chain) comes out of a study of neurological immune-mediated disorders. Each sorted-subset library came from 1 million CD4+ or CD8+ T cells. This CDR3 comprises 13 residues. Germline-derived CDR1 and CDR2 are MNHNY and SVGAGI (reference sequence). The V and J ends lost 0 bases and 6 bases respectively, with 6 bases between them. This clonotype was observed many times. TCRdb re-called the 5' RACE reads through MiXCR, storing one row per CDR3 protein. The sample consists of 52,000 or so distinct CDR3 sequences, 3% to 4.5% of them appearing once. This receptor was obtained from a middle-aged woman with multiple sclerosis. The chain combines TRBV6-6 with TRBJ1-5; no definite D call. The sample comprised CD4+ T cells from blood. The CDR3 loop reads CASSYSRTQPQHF. CDR3 sequence (DNA): TGTGCCAGCAGTTACTCCAGGACTCAGCCCCAGCATTTT.